The 26 T cell receptor beta chains below were found in one sample sequenced in a study of early T cells in non-severe SARS-CoV-2 infection. TCRdb redid the calling of the 5' RACE reads with MiXCR, one entry per CDR3 protein. The sample records roughly 41,000 distinct CDR3 sequences, roughly 5.4% being singletons. The sample was whole blood, taken at baseline. Source of these receptors: an adult who was a healthcare worker with PCR-confirmed SARS-CoV-2 infection or an uninfected control (not recorded which).

This clonotype showed up many times. The chain is built from TRBV30 and TRBJ2-2; D unclear. The CDR3 is 17 residues long. The germline V gene encodes CDR1 GTSNPN and CDR2 SVGIG (reference sequence). Deletions cut 0 bases from V and 8 bases from J, with 22 bases between. DNA for the CDR3: TGTGCCTGGAGTGTAAGGCTAGTACTACACGTAACTGGGGAGCTGTTTTTT. Amino acid sequence: CAWSVRLVLHVTGELFF.

The chain is built from TRBV15 and TRBJ2-1; the D is unclear. The CDR3 has 14 amino acids. Between the trimmed V and J ends, which lost 2 bases and 2 bases, there was a span of 7 bases. Per the germline V gene, CDR1 is LNHNV and CDR2 is YYDKDF (reference sequence). The CDR3 DNA is TGTGCCACCAGCAGATTTGGCGCCTACAATGAGCAGTTCTTC. The encoded protein is CATSRFGAYNEQFF. Based on the CDR3 plus reference TRBV15 and TRBJ2-1, the full variable domain is DAMVIQNPRYQVTQFGKPVTLSCSQTLNHNVMYWYQQKSSQAPKLLFHYYDKDFNNEADTPDNFQSRRPNTSFCFLDIRSPGLGDTAMYLCATSRFGAYNEQFFGPGTRLTVL.

This chain links TRBV6-1 with TRBJ1-2; D gene unclear. The germline V gene has CDR1 MNHNS and CDR2 SASEGT. Between the trimmed V and J ends, which lost 0 bases and 6 bases, there was a span of 5 bases. CDR3 length equals 12 residues. CDR3: CASSEAPDGYTF. CDR3 DNA sequence: TGTGCCAGCAGTGAAGCGCCGGATGGCTACACCTTC.

CDR3 nucleotide sequence: TGTGCCAGCAGCTTAGGAGGAAATGCAGAGACCCAGTACTTC. Its protein product is CASSLGGNAETQYF. The rearrangement links TRBV7-7 to TRBJ2-5; D unresolved. There are 14 residues in the CDR3. Germline CDR1 and CDR2: SSHAT and FNYEAQ (reference sequence). V was trimmed by 1 base and J by 4 bases, leaving 10 bases between them. Drawing the rest from reference TRBV7-7 and TRBJ2-5, the complete variable domain is GAGVSQSPRYKVTKRGQDVTLRCDPISSHATLYWYQQALGQGPEFLTYFNYEAQPDKSGLPSDRFSAERPEGSISTLTIQRTEQRDSAMYRCASSLGGNAETQYFGPGTRLLVL.

Ten or more counts support this clonotype. The chain couples TRBV7-3 to TRBJ2-1; D remains unclear. Trimming took off 2 bases at V and 7 bases at J, with 9 bases between the two ends. Germline CDR1 is SGHTA and CDR2 is FQGTGA. This CDR3 region has 13 residues. In DNA, the CDR3 is TGTGCCAGCAGCTTATCGATTGGGAATGAGCAGTTCTTC. It yields the protein CASSLSIGNEQFF.

The rearrangement links TRBV12-3 or TRBV12-4 to TRBJ1-6; D gene uncertain. The CDR3 is made up of 14 amino acids. The V gene lost 3 bases and the J gene lost 6 bases, with 9 bases spanning the gap. CDR3 residues: CASSFALINSPLHF. CDR3 DNA sequence: TGTGCCAGCAGTTTCGCTCTAATTAATTCACCCCTCCACTTT.

This clonotype appeared many times. The V call is TRBV6-5, the J call TRBJ2-7; 8 nucleotides align to TRBD1. CDR3 length: 13 amino acids. The germline V gene has CDR1 MNHEY and CDR2 SVGAGI. Trimming took 5 bases from V and 3 from J; bases not matched to a gene: 3. DNA of the CDR3: TGTGCCAGCAGTGGGGACAGGTTCTACGAGCAGTACTTC. It is translated as CASSGDRFYEQYF.

This clonotype was seen many times. The chain joins TRBV18 to TRBJ2-1; D gene uncertain. Deletions cut 4 bases from V and 6 bases from J, with 16 bases between. Germline values: CDR1 KGHSH, CDR2 LQKENI. The CDR3 has 15 amino acids. The CDR3 DNA reads TGTGCCAGCTCACTAGGGATTACTCGAAGCAATGAGCAGTTCTTC. It specifies CASSLGITRSNEQFF.

There are many counts of this clonotype. The V gene is TRBV20-1, the J gene TRBJ2-1; 8 bases line up with TRBD2. Germline assignment: CDR1 DFQATT and CDR2 SNEGSKA (reference sequence). The CDR3 loop spans 16 amino acids. V trimming: 0 bases; J trimming: 9 bases; junction bases outside the gene matches: 13. The CDR3 bases are TGCAGTGCTAGAGACCACCAGCGGGAGAGGATTGGTGAGCAGTTCTTC. It encodes CSARDHQRERIGEQFF.

This clonotype occurred a few times. A much larger clone sits a single nucleotide away, making a read error possible. J is TRBJ2-3 and V is TRBV10-2, with TRBD2 identical over 11 bases. The CDR3 totals 15 residues. Germline V gene sequence: CDR1 WSHSY, CDR2 SAAADI. V lost 8 bases, J lost 1 base, and 5 bases stayed unmatched. Here the CDR3 DNA reads TGCGCCAGCTCGGGACTAGCGGATGGCACAGATACGCAGTATTTT. Its protein is CASSGLADGTDTQYF.

This clonotype has at least ten counts. This sequence joins TRBV5-1 and TRBJ2-1; perhaps TRBD2 as D (5 bases). Trimming pared 5 bases from V and 4 bases from J, leaving 10 bases between. CDR1 and CDR2 from the germline V gene are SGHRS and YFSETQ. The CDR3 extends over 13 amino acids. The DNA for the CDR3 is TGCGCCAGCAGTGAGGACTTTTACAATGAGCAGTTCTTC. Its translation: CASSEDFYNEQFF.

This clonotype was seen more than once but under ten times. A much bigger clone sits one base away, suggesting this may be a read error. This chain uses TRBV7-2 with TRBJ1-1; D gene unclear. V was cut by 2 bases and J by 1 base, with 5 bases left in between. The germline V gene encodes CDR1 SGHTA and CDR2 FQGNSA. This CDR3 region has 13 residues. CDR3 region: CASSLQRNTEAFF. The DNA of the CDR3 is TGTGCCAGCAGCTTACAACGGAACACTGAAGCTTTCTTT.

In its sample, this clonotype was seen a few times. V is TRBV6-5 and J is TRBJ1-4; 7 nucleotides match TRBD1. In germline, CDR1 is MNHEY, CDR2 SVGAGI. Germline trimming cut 1 base from V and 2 bases from J; bases unmatched to any gene: 7. CDR3 length equals 17 residues. The CDR3 reads CASSYLVDRVTNEKLFF. Here the CDR3 DNA reads TGTGCCAGCAGTTACTTGGTCGACAGGGTGACTAATGAAAAACTGTTTTTT.

In its sample, this clonotype was seen many times. The genes are TRBV20-1 and TRBJ2-7, with D possibly TRBD2 on 6 matching bases. Germline V gene lookup returns CDR1 DFQATT and CDR2 SNEGSKA (reference sequence). Trimming pared 3 bases from V and 7 bases from J, leaving 7 bases between. The CDR3 runs 10 residues. The CDR3 coding sequence is TGCAGTGCTAGCCTAGCGGAGCAGTACTTC. This gives the protein CSASLAEQYF.

The table lists this clonotype with many counts. V gene TRBV29-1 combines with J gene TRBJ2-7, with a possible D match to TRBD1 (6 bases). The CDR3 is made up of 13 amino acids. Germline loops: CDR1 SQVTM, CDR2 ANQGSEA. The V end was cut by 4 bases, the J end by 5 bases, with 15 bases between. The CDR3 DNA reads TGCAGCGTTGTCGACAGGTCGGGCGACGAGCAGTACTTC. This codes for CSVVDRSGDEQYF.

There are a few counts of this clonotype. This chain uses TRBV11-2 with TRBJ2-1, with a tentative D call TRBD2 (5 bases). Looked up from germline, CDR1 is SGHAT and CDR2 is FQNNGV. The CDR3 length is 15 residues. V was clipped by 6 bases and J by 2 bases, with 14 bases between them. As DNA, the CDR3 is TGTGCCAGCAGGACCCTACGAGGGACCTACAATGAGCAGTTCTTC. Amino acid sequence: CASRTLRGTYNEQFF.

The sample holds many counts of this clonotype. The chain carries TRBV7-6 and TRBJ2-1; 11 bases agree with TRBD1. Germline values: CDR1 SGHVS, CDR2 FNYEAQ. This CDR3 spans 15 amino acids. The junction had 8 bases not matched to a gene; V was cut back by 5 bases and J by 8 bases. The CDR3, as DNA: TGTGCCAGCAGCCAACCGGGACAGGGGGTCTATGAGCAGTTCTTC. Protein: CASSQPGQGVYEQFF.

Ten or more counts support this clonotype. This chain uses TRBV13 with TRBJ1-1; 7 nucleotides align to TRBD1. V was pared by 4 bases and J by 4 bases, with 12 bases of the junction left unmatched. This CDR3 has 16 amino acids. Germline lookup yields CDR1 PRHDT and CDR2 FYEKMQ (reference sequence). The CDR3 protein is CASSSRQGQRGTEAFF. In nucleotides, the CDR3 is TGTGCCAGCAGCTCTCGACAGGGCCAGAGGGGCACTGAAGCTTTCTTT.

This clonotype was counted ten times or more. J is TRBJ2-5 and V is TRBV12-3 or TRBV12-4; D uncertain. CDR3 length equals 13 residues. V was pared by 2 bases and J by 2 bases, with 6 bases between. The CDR3 reads CASSLTYQETQYF. The DNA of the CDR3 is TGTGCCAGCAGTTTAACCTATCAAGAGACCCAGTACTTC.

This clonotype occurred many times. The CDR3 DNA follows: TGTGCCACCAGTGGACAGGGAATATCGACCGGGGAGCTGTTTTTT. It is translated as CATSGQGISTGELFF. The chain has TRBV24-1 and TRBJ2-2; 7 bases map to TRBD1. The junction had 7 bases not matched to a gene; V was cut back by 5 bases and J by 5 bases. The CDR3 contains 15 residues. CDR1 is KGHDR, CDR2 SFDVKD, per germline.

This clonotype is labeled as medium-sized. This chain uses TRBV16 with TRBJ2-2; D possibly corresponds to TRBD1 (6 bases). Germline CDR1 is KGHSY and CDR2 is FQNENV. The length of the CDR3 is 15 residues. V was clipped by 4 bases and J by 3 bases, with 12 bases between them. The CDR3 spells CASSRLQGYTGELFF. As DNA, the CDR3 is TGTGCCAGCAGCCGGTTACAGGGATACACCGGGGAGCTGTTTTTT.

This clonotype has only a few counts. This sequence joins TRBV4-2 and TRBJ2-5; D perhaps matches TRBD2 (5 bases). Between the trimmed V and J ends, which lost 5 bases and 1 base, there was a span of 17 bases. Germline assignment: CDR1 LGHNA and CDR2 YNFKEQ. The CDR3 sequence is 16 residues long. The chain's CDR3 is CASSVGLAPSQETQYF. CDR3 DNA sequence: TGTGCCAGCAGCGTCGGGCTAGCACCGAGCCAAGAGACCCAGTACTTC.

The chain couples TRBV27 to TRBJ2-1; D gene unclear. CDR1 and CDR2 from the germline V gene are MNHEY and SMNVEV (reference sequence). This CDR3 is built from 13 residues. Trimming took 3 bases from V and 1 from J, leaving 4 bases between them. The CDR3 nucleotides read TGTGCCAGCAGTTTTGGGTCCTACAATGAGCAGTTCTTC. The encoded protein is CASSFGSYNEQFF.

This clonotype was recorded at least ten times. The V and J genes are TRBV18 and TRBJ2-5; perhaps TRBD2 as D (5 bases). Trimming removed 2 bases from V and 5 bases from J, with 6 bases in between. The CDR3 is 12 residues long. The V gene's germline CDR1 is KGHSH and CDR2 LQKENI. The CDR3 here is CASSPKRETQYF. CDR3 nucleotide sequence: TGTGCCAGCTCACCAAAGCGGGAGACCCAGTACTTC.

There are a few counts of this clonotype. The V and J genes are TRBV5-4 and TRBJ2-3, with D possibly matching TRBD1 (5 bases). The CDR3 consists of 13 residues. Germline CDR1 SGHNT, CDR2 YYREEE (reference sequence). Deletions cut 5 bases from V and 2 bases from J, with 9 bases between. CDR3 loop: CASSPTDTDTQYF. The CDR3, as DNA: TGTGCCAGCAGTCCGACAGACACAGATACGCAGTATTTT.

The sample holds many counts of this clonotype. The chain joins TRBV6-2 or TRBV6-3 to TRBJ2-7; 8 positions match TRBD2. The length of the CDR3 is 14 residues. J gave up 1 base and V 6 bases, and 5 bases lay outside the gene matches. In germline, CDR1 is MNHEY, CDR2 SVGEGT. Here the CDR3 reads CASREAGVSYEQYF. The CDR3 nucleotides are TGTGCCAGCAGAGAAGCGGGAGTGTCCTACGAGCAGTACTTC.